This T cell receptor beta chain was recovered during a study of T cell therapy after organ transplantation. The ends were cut back, 6 bases at V and 2 bases at J, with 1 base in the middle. From germline, CDR1 is SNHLY and CDR2 FYNNEI. The CDR3 has 10 residues. Concerning this clone: Its target is unknown.

The time point denotes: 20-29 weeks after completion of therapy. The assay was immunoSEQ multiplex PCR, and TCRdb's table has in-frame clones only and misses some. The table includes approximately 22,000 clones, roughly 84% detected once. The TCR was taken from a human patient who had received a solid organ transplant and had CMV disease. Some T cells may be graft donor cells. V is TRBV2 and J is TRBJ2-5; no firm D call. Here the sequenced sample was CD8+ T cells from blood, taken after autologous CMV-specific T cell therapy. The DNA of the CDR3 is TGTGCCAGCAGGCAAGAGACCCAGTACTTC. It encodes CASRQETQYF. Full variable domain (rest looked up from reference TRBV2 and TRBJ2-5): EPEVTQTPSHQVTQMGQEVILRCVPISNHLYFYWYRQILGQKVEFLVSFYNNEISEKSEIFDDQFSVERPDGSNFTLKIRSTKLEDSAMYFCASRQETQYFGPGTRLLVL.